The rows below give T cell receptor beta chains drawn from one sample of a study of cytomegalovirus exposure and HLA in healthy donors. The data were produced by immunoSEQ multiplex PCR, yet TCRdb's version contains in-frame clones alone and is incomplete. Of hundreds of thousands of clones listed, 60% to 80% were seen once; the top ten hold 1.5% to 2%. Sequenced: PBMCs. The receptors shown here come from a man aged 18 to 30 in good health and CMV-seronegative. Each CDR3 is given without its conserved first and last residue.

11 | TRBJ1-2 | TRBV7-6 | ASGTSDSYGYT
16 | TRBJ2-7 | TRBV27 | ASSPYPPRLAGGHEQY
13 | TRBJ1-2 | TRBV25-1 | ASSDDGAGYYGYT
11 | TRBJ2-7 | TRBV19 | ASSPSGSYEQY
12 | TRBJ2-7 | TRBV15 | ATSRVRVGYEQY
13 | TRBJ1-2 | TRBV4-1 | ASSQDGQGDYGYT
16 | TRBJ1-1 | TRBV6-4 | ASTGWEDTTDPNTEAF
12 | TRBJ1-5 | TRBV27 | ASSFAYSNQPQH
14 | TRBJ2-5 | TRBV2 | ASIGLADQYQETQY
11 | TRBJ1-2 | TRBV2 | ASSGTGSYGYT
15 | TRBJ2-3 | TRBV7-3 | ASSLEQGAVGTDTQY
14 | TRBJ2-1 | TRBV7-8 | ASSSRLAGGRNEQF
13 | TRBJ2-3 | TRBV19 | ASSERPGGTDTQY
11 | TRBJ1-5 | TRBV5-3 | AKLHPSNQPQH
12 | TRBJ2-3 | TRBV6-6 | ASSSGGRTDTQY
15 | TRBJ2-5 | TRBV7-8 | ASSTPSSGGYEETQY
13 | TRBJ2-2 | TRBV7-8 | ASEPYRGNTGELF
13 | TRBJ2-3 | TRBV19 | ASSPLTGTTDTQY
13 | TRBJ1-1 | TRBV4-2 | ASSPRDTSRTEAF
13 | NA | TRBV6-5 | ASSYSGTYSYEQY
15 | TRBJ2-5 | TRBV4-3 | ASSQDKGTHWGETQY
12 | TRBJ2-5 | TRBV11-3 | ASSLGPGLETQY
12 | TRBJ2-5 | TRBV5-4 | ASSYRPVRETQY
13 | TRBJ1-4 | TRBV19 | ASSSRQGPNEKLF
11 | TRBJ2-5 | TRBV7-9 | ASSFRGLGTQY
14 | TRBJ2-7 | TRBV19 | ASSIEGTSGAYEQY
12 | TRBJ2-3 | TRBV6-5 | ASSRTGPTDTQY
14 | TRBJ1-4 | TRBV27 | ASSPTGGFTNEKLF
13 | TRBJ2-5 | TRBV5-6 | ASLRIRDRDETQY
12 | TRBJ1-2 | TRBV5-4 | ASSARQGNYGYT
14 | TRBJ2-7 | TRBV28 | ASSLPWTSGRYEQY
9 | TRBJ2-1 | TRBV2 | ASSGLDFPF
12 | TRBJ1-2 | TRBV7-9 | SSSFFGSDYGYT
14 | TRBJ2-2 | TRBV11-3 | ASSSPGGHGTGELF
10 | TRBJ2-5 | TRBV7-6 | ASSQGAETQY
11 | TRBJ1-5 | TRBV6-6 | ASLGTGQQPQH
15 | TRBJ2-2 | TRBV7-2 | ASSSPIAGGFTGELF
13 | TRBJ1-4 | TRBV27 | ASSPESATNEKLF
11 | TRBJ1-1 | TRBV15 | ATSREEGLEAF
12 | TRBJ2-6 | TRBV29-1 | SVTPGSGANVLT
12 | TRBJ2-1 | TRBV28 | ASRSGTRYNEQF
13 | TRBJ1-2 | TRBV19 | ASSPDRGKAYGYT
13 | TRBJ2-7 | TRBV9 | ASSVASGYSYEQY
12 | TRBJ2-1 | TRBV11-2 | ASSPLQGHNEQF
11 | TRBJ1-1 | TRBV6-5 | ASRLQGYTEAF
14 | TRBJ1-5 | TRBV6-1 | ASSDVSGSGGQPQH
11 | TRBJ2-7 | TRBV7-6 | ASSGQVPDEQY
12 | TRBJ2-7 | TRBV6-5 | ASSMGLAGYEQY
13 | TRBJ2-7 | TRBV28 | ASTLGQGNSYEQY
10 | TRBJ2-1 | TRBV18 | ASFEPGNEQF